The 24 T cell receptor beta chains presented below share a single source sample, sequenced in a study of T cell responses to AZD1222 COVID-19 vaccine. Measured with immunoSEQ multiplex PCR; TCRdb has only the in-frame clones, and not every one. The sample has about 210,000 clones, roughly 94% seen once. Specimen: peripheral blood, collected 28 days after the second dose of the MenACWY control vaccine. These TCRs come from an adult who received the MenACWY meningococcal vaccine as a control.

The gene calls are TRBV19 and TRBJ2-2, with 8 bases fitting TRBD2. Per the germline V gene, CDR1 is LNHDA and CDR2 is SQIVND (reference sequence). The CDR3 is 17 amino acids. Germline trimming cut 3 bases from V and 4 bases from J; bases unmatched to any gene: 10. CDR3 amino acids: CASSILAGGRGTGELFF. The CDR3 DNA reads TGTGCCAGTAGTATTCTGGCGGGAGGCCGGGGCACCGGGGAGCTGTTTTTT.

The chain is built from TRBV27 and TRBJ1-1; D call uncertain. Germline assignment: CDR1 MNHEY and CDR2 SMNVEV (reference sequence). The CDR3 totals 13 residues. Trimming pared 7 bases from V and 2 bases from J, leaving 11 bases between. Written as DNA, the CDR3 is TGTGCCAGCAATGGGGTTGGAAACACTGAAGCTTTCTTT. It encodes CASNGVGNTEAFF.

This clone was picked up many times. Here the CDR3 DNA reads TGTGCCAGCAGTGAAAATGGCTCTGGGGCCAACGTCCTGACTTTC. Encoded protein: CASSENGSGANVLTF. The genes are TRBV6-1 and TRBJ2-6; D is unresolved. Trimming removed 2 bases from V and 0 bases from J, with 5 bases in between. The CDR3 is made up of 15 amino acids. Looked up from germline, CDR1 is MNHNS and CDR2 is SASEGT.

The chain employs TRBV29-1 and TRBJ1-2, with D perhaps TRBD1 (6 bases). There are 14 residues in the CDR3. Germline V gene data show CDR1 as SQVTM and CDR2 as ANQGSEA. V gave up 0 bases and J gave up 5 bases, with 13 bases separating them. Written as DNA, the CDR3 is TGCAGCGTTGAAGACCACCAGGGGAGGTATGGCTACACCTTC. It is translated as CSVEDHQGRYGYTF.

This chain joins TRBV9 and TRBJ1-3; D remains ambiguous. Trimming cost V 0 bases and J 4 bases, with 17 bases left between them. Germline loops: CDR1 SGDLS, CDR2 YYNGEE. CDR3 length: 17 amino acids. The CDR3 protein is CASSVEGGPSGGNTIYF. The CDR3 region has the DNA TGTGCCAGCAGCGTAGAAGGAGGTCCTTCGGGAGGAAACACCATATATTTT.

The chain carries TRBV21-1 and TRBJ2-7; the DNA was not compared with TRBD1, the D call given in the table. TRBV21-1 is flagged as a pseudogene. This CDR3 comprises 13 residues. This chain's CDR3 is CASSPGTVHEQYF. CDR3 in DNA: TGTGCCAGCAGCCCTGGGACAGTGCACGAGCAGTACTTC.

This clone occurred once. V gene TRBV19 combines with J gene TRBJ1-6; TRBD1 might be the D (5 bases). The CDR3 totals 16 residues. Germline V lookup: CDR1 LNHDA, CDR2 SQIVND (reference sequence). The V gene lost 4 bases and the J gene lost 14 bases, with 24 bases spanning the gap. CDR3 bases: TGTGCCAGTAGTACGGGGCGGGACCGCCCCCATGGGACCCTCCACTTT. It yields the protein CASSTGRDRPHGTLHF.

This chain uses TRBV7-9 with TRBJ2-7, with D perhaps matching TRBD1 (6 bases). The CDR3 loop spans 13 amino acids. Per the germline V gene, CDR1 is SEHNR and CDR2 is FQNEAQ (reference sequence). Trimming took 5 bases from V and 6 from J, leaving 14 bases between them. The CDR3 nucleotides are TGTGCCAGCAGCAACACCGGGACACTCGAGCAGTACTTC. Residues: CASSNTGTLEQYF.

This chain joins TRBV11-2 and TRBJ2-7; tentatively, D is TRBD1 (6 bases). V lost 5 bases and J lost 3, with 23 bases in between. The V gene's germline CDR1 is SGHAT and CDR2 FQNNGV. The length of the CDR3 is 17 residues. DNA of the CDR3: TGTGCCAGCAGCCGAAGTTCAGGGGCGCCCTTTCTCTACGAGCAGTACTTC. This gives the protein CASSRSSGAPFLYEQYF.

A single count supports this clone. V is TRBV6-5 and J is TRBJ1-4, with D maybe TRBD1 (6 bases). CDR1 MNHEY and CDR2 SVGAGI come from the germline V gene. V was pared by 8 bases and J by 3 bases, with 16 bases between. The CDR3 covers 15 residues. The CDR3 region is CASGSRDNSNEKLFF. CDR3 nucleotides: TGTGCCAGCGGCTCCCGGGACAACTCTAATGAAAAACTGTTTTTT.

This chain joins TRBV30 and TRBJ1-5; a possible D gene is TRBD1 (5 bases). This CDR3 has 13 amino acids. Germline CDR1 GTSNPN, CDR2 SVGIG (reference sequence). The V and J ends lost 4 bases and 2 bases respectively, with 9 bases between them. The CDR3 nucleotides read TGTGCCTGGAACAGGAACGGCAATCAGCCCCAGCATTTT. This gives the protein CAWNRNGNQPQHF. The whole variable domain, filled in from reference TRBV30 and TRBJ1-5, reads SQTIHQWPATLVQPVGSPLSLECTVEGTSNPNLYWYRQAAGRGLQLLFYSVGIGQISSEVPQNLSASRPQDRQFILSSKKLLLSDSGFYLCAWNRNGNQPQHFGDGTRLSIL.

CDR3 DNA: TGTGCCAGTAGTACCTTGACAGGGGGCGTCGGCTACACCTTC. This sequence encodes CASSTLTGGVGYTF. This chain joins TRBV19 and TRBJ1-2, with 10 bases matching TRBD1. After removal of 4 bases from V and 8 bases from J, the junction contained 7 bases not matched to a gene. CDR1 is LNHDA, CDR2 SQIVND, per germline (reference sequence). This CDR3 is 14 amino acids long.

The V and J genes are TRBV6-5 and TRBJ2-3; no reliable D call. CDR1 is MNHEY, CDR2 SVGAGI, per germline. The V gene lost 11 bases and the J gene lost 2 bases, with 8 bases spanning the gap. The CDR3 extends over 11 amino acids. The CDR3 nucleotides read TGTGCCGCCCAAATCACAGATACGCAGTATTTT. Its translation: CAAQITDTQYF.

The CDR3 reads CATSDPDTLGGSGELFF. The DNA for the CDR3 is TGTGCCACCAGTGACCCGGACACACTCGGCGGGTCCGGGGAGCTGTTTTTT. This chain links TRBV24-1 with TRBJ2-2, with D perhaps matching TRBD1 or TRBD2 (5 bases each). The length of the CDR3 is 17 residues. Trimming shortened V by 4 bases and J by 6 bases, and 20 bases separated the two germline ends. Germline loops: CDR1 KGHDR, CDR2 SFDVKD.

This chain connects TRBV5-6 to TRBJ1-5, with D possibly matching TRBD1 (5 bases). The CDR3 consists of 17 residues. Per the germline V gene, CDR1 is SGHDT and CDR2 is YYEEEE. The germline V and J ends were trimmed by 0 bases and 3 bases, with 16 bases remaining between them. Here the CDR3 reads CASSLAARGALNQPQHF. CDR3 in DNA: TGTGCCAGCAGCTTGGCTGCCAGAGGGGCCCTCAATCAGCCCCAGCATTTT.

The CDR3 sequence is CASSRDGTNYGYTF. The CDR3 DNA reads TGTGCCAGCAGCCGGGACGGAACTAACTATGGCTACACCTTC. This chain links TRBV5-4 with TRBJ1-2, with a tentative D call TRBD1 (5 bases). This CDR3 has 14 amino acids. The V gene lost 4 bases and the J gene lost 0 bases, with 10 bases spanning the gap. Germline lookup yields CDR1 SGHNT and CDR2 YYREEE (reference sequence).

Here the CDR3 reads CSVEGRSGRGVTYEQYF. In DNA form, the CDR3 reads TGCAGCGTTGAGGGTCGGAGCGGCAGGGGCGTGACGTACGAGCAGTACTTC. The rearrangement joins TRBV29-1 to TRBJ2-7, with D possibly matching TRBD1 (6 bases). This CDR3 spans 17 amino acids. V dropped 3 bases and J dropped 4 bases, with 25 bases sitting between them. Per the germline V gene, CDR1 is SQVTM and CDR2 is ANQGSEA.

The CDR3 is CASTSLQGQAQPQHF. The CDR3 DNA reads as TGTGCCAGCACTTCCTTACAGGGTCAGGCTCAGCCCCAGCATTTT. The chain links TRBV28 to TRBJ1-5; possible D gene TRBD1, 6 bases. V was trimmed by 7 bases and J by 6 bases, leaving 19 bases between them. Germline V gene sequence: CDR1 MDHEN, CDR2 SYDVKM. The CDR3 extends over 15 amino acids.

This sequence joins TRBV11-2 and TRBJ1-1; D is unclear. This CDR3 spans 11 amino acids. V was cut by 1 base and J by 7 bases, with 4 bases left in between. Germline V gene data show CDR1 as SGHAT and CDR2 as FQNNGV. For the CDR3, the DNA is TGTGCCAGCAGCTTAGTACGTGAAGCTTTCTTT. It yields the protein CASSLVREAFF.

The chain is built from TRBV4-3 and TRBJ2-7; D gene unclear. Germline V CDR1 and CDR2: LGHNA, YSLEER. The CDR3 spans 15 residues. Trimming pared 0 bases from V and 2 bases from J, leaving 11 bases between. The CDR3 sequence: CASSQESARAYEQYF. The CDR3 DNA reads TGCGCCAGCAGCCAAGAGTCAGCGAGAGCCTACGAGCAGTACTTC.

The V call is TRBV7-9, the J call TRBJ2-3; TRBD1 might be the D (5 bases). Trimming removed 5 bases at V and 5 bases at J, with 17 bases between. There are 15 residues in the CDR3. Germline V lookup: CDR1 SEHNR, CDR2 FQNEAQ (reference sequence). The CDR3 protein is CASSPWTPGIDTQYF. CDR3 DNA sequence: TGTGCCAGCAGCCCTTGGACACCTGGGATAGATACGCAGTATTTT. The variable domain in full, completed from reference TRBV7-9 and TRBJ2-3, reads DTGVSQNPRHKITKRGQNVTFRCDPISEHNRLYWYRQTLGQGPEFLTYFQNEAQLEKSRLLSDRFSAERPKGSFSTLEIQRTEQGDSAMYLCASSPWTPGIDTQYFGPGTRLTVL.

The gene calls are TRBV5-6 and TRBJ1-6; D uncertain. V was cut by 1 base and J by 10 bases, with 15 bases left in between. The V gene's germline CDR1 is SGHDT and CDR2 YYEEEE. This CDR3 is 15 amino acids long. The CDR3 loop reads CASSLYRPESSPLHF. DNA of the CDR3: TGTGCCAGCAGCTTGTATCGGCCCGAGAGCTCACCCCTCCACTTT.

The chain links TRBV19 to TRBJ2-7; D could derive from TRBD1 or TRBD2 (5 bases each). V was cut by 4 bases and J by 3 bases, with 13 bases left in between. The germline V gene encodes CDR1 LNHDA and CDR2 SQIVND (reference sequence). This CDR3 is 14 amino acids long. The CDR3 protein is CASSNPGRSYEQYF. The CDR3 DNA reads as TGTGCCAGTAGTAACCCGGGACGAAGCTACGAGCAGTACTTC.

This chain links TRBV2 with TRBJ1-5; 7 bases are shared with TRBD1. Unmatched junction bases numbered 9, after V lost 6 bases and J lost 4 bases. Germline V gives CDR1 SNHLY, CDR2 FYNNEI. The length of the CDR3 is 15 residues. This CDR3 is CASRRVGTENQPQHF. In DNA form, the CDR3 reads TGTGCCAGCAGGCGGGTCGGGACAGAAAATCAGCCCCAGCATTTT.